This entry describes one TCR beta chain. One end of the junction is discordant with germline, which a read error may explain. This entry is derived from a study of CD8 T cells in Susac syndrome. The overall study: Among sequenced Susac syndrome patients, about 6 had active disease and about 8 were in remission.

The V gene's germline CDR1 is SSHAT and CDR2 FNYEAQ (reference sequence). The length of the CDR3 is 15 residues. RNA in amounts of roughly 0.5 to 1 ug was reverse transcribed with random hexamers. TCRdb re-derived calls from the immunoSEQ multiplex PCR reads in MiXCR, one entry per CDR3 protein. This table has some 77,000 distinct CDR3 sequences, 90% to 95% appearing once. The chain has TRBV7-7 and TRBJ2-1; no firm D call. The source material was CD4+ T cells from PBMCs. The clonotype comes from a human donor with Susac syndrome. The CDR3 spells CASSLVVSSYNEQFF. In DNA form, the CDR3 reads TGTGCTAGCAGCCTCGTGGTGAGCTCCTACAATGAGCAGTTCTTC. Looking up the rest from reference TRBV7-7 and TRBJ2-1 gives the full variable domain: GAGVSQSPRYKVTKRGQDVTLRCDPISSHATLYWYQQALGQGPEFLTYFNYEAQPDKSGLPSDRFSAERPEGSISTLTIQRTEQRDSAMYRCASSLVVSSYNEQFFGPGTRLTVL.